In this sample, the clone carrying this TCR beta chain turned up once. Its antigen is not known. TCRdb fed the RT-PCR reads into MiXCR, producing one record per CDR3 protein. This table holds hundreds of thousands of distinct CDR3 sequences, approximately 12% found once. The ends lost 5 bases at V and 5 bases at J; junction bases unmatched: 4. The CDR3 spans 14 residues. CDR1 is LNHDA, CDR2 SQIVND, per germline (reference sequence). This sample is drawn from a study of response to subunit inactivated influenza vaccine. Study-wide findings and caveats: There was a suggestion from the authors that each seasonal influenza vaccination recruits few new T cells.

Specimen: PBMCs from blood, collected on the day of vaccination. The clonotype originates from a man aged 50-60 years who received an inactivated influenza vaccine. The rearrangement links TRBV19 to TRBJ2-2; 8 nucleotides agree with TRBD1. The chain's CDR3 is CASSWDRSTGELFF. The CDR3, as DNA: TGTGCCAGTAGTTGGGACAGGTCGACCGGGGAGCTGTTTTTT.